The entry below gives a single TCR beta chain sequence along with its context. Its antigen is unknown. Libraries were prepared by immunoSEQ multiplex PCR; TCRdb keeps only in-frame clonotypes and omits some of them. The sample has approximately 84,000 clones, roughly 77% seen once; the top ten hold nearly 5%. These data come from a study of cytotoxic CD8 clonotypes in ibrutinib-treated CLL. PBMCs that had been cryopreserved were the source of approximately 2 micrograms of genomic DNA for TCR beta libraries. Findings and caveats of the study: Public clonotypes, rarely seen, contracted or held steady on treatment. Clonality was higher at baseline than in age-matched healthy donors and tracked circulating CD8+ T-cell counts.

Per germline, CDR1 SGHTA and CDR2 FQGNSA. Deletions cut 5 bases from V and 0 bases from J, with 11 bases between. The CDR3 consists of 16 residues. V usage is TRBV7-2 and J usage is TRBJ2-6; a possible D gene is TRBD2 (6 bases). Source: PBMCs, taken after 12 months of ibrutinib treatment. This TCR came from a human donor with chronic lymphocytic leukemia. CDR3 residues: CASSGRDPSGANVLTF. Written as DNA, the CDR3 is TGTGCCAGCAGCGGGCGGGACCCCTCTGGGGCCAACGTCCTGACTTTC.